This paragraph covers one T cell receptor (beta chain) sequence. Its antigen is unidentified. This entry comes from a study of breast tumors, draining lymph nodes, adjacent tissues. The lymph nodes were axillary draining lymph nodes from breast cancer patients. V lost 4 bases to trimming and J lost 3 bases, with 18 bases between them. The CDR3 is made up of 16 amino acids. TCRdb used MiXCR to reprocess the multiplex PCR reads, holding one entry per CDR3 protein. This table has over 150,000 distinct CDR3 sequences, 30% to 35% appearing once. General study findings and limits: Data fit most tumor T cells coming from lymph node, expanding in tumor. That most tumor T cells come from lymph nodes remained unproven. Tumor repertoires ranked between lymph nodes and nontumor tissue in diversity, with V and J gene preferences.

The source of this sequence is a female donor with breast cancer. Some clones in this sample may be carry-over from other donors' samples. Sequencing was carried out using axillary lymph node tissue. The chain recombines TRBV12-3 or TRBV12-4 with TRBJ1-1, with D uncertain. The CDR3 coding sequence is TGTGCCAGCAGTTCCCCACTCCCAAGTGCGGACACTGAAGCTTTCTTT. Translating gives CASSSPLPSADTEAFF.